The rows below give T cell receptor beta chains drawn from one sample of a study of CD4 T cells in relation to SARS-CoV-2 and coronaviruses. The table came from immunoSEQ multiplex PCR; TCRdb's copy has only in-frame clones and leaves some out. The sample includes about 38,000 clones, roughly 73% of them seen just once. These receptors have no identified antigens. The source material was memory CD4+ T cells from PBMCs, cultured in vitro. Receptor source: an adult with COVID-19. Both conserved end residues are part of each CDR3. The D gene is left open where the match is weak. Clone size appears in some rows only: once, few, many, or a class for an expanded clone.

CDR3 | DNA | J | V | size | D
CASSATVEGTEAFF | TGTGCCAGCAGCGCTACCGTGGAGGGCACTGAAGCTTTCTTT | TRBJ1-1 | TRBV9 | . | .
CASSLVSPGQGPDTQYF | TGTGCCAGCAGCTTAGTTTCTCCGGGACAGGGCCCAGATACGCAGTATTTT | TRBJ2-3 | TRBV7-2 | . | TRBD1
CSAEIQETQYF | TGCAGTGCCGAGATACAAGAGACCCAGTACTTC | TRBJ2-5 | TRBV20-1 | . | .
CASSPLGERSGEKLFF | TGTGCCAGCTCACCACTGGGGGAAAGGAGCGGTGAAAAACTGTTTTTT | TRBJ1-4 | TRBV18 | once | .
CSASLGRGQETQYF | TGCAGTGCTAGTCTTGGCCGGGGACAAGAGACCCAGTACTTC | TRBJ2-5 | TRBV20-1 | . | .
CATSDIMQGQKETQYF | TGTGCCACCAGTGATATAATGCAGGGCCAAAAAGAGACCCAGTACTTC | TRBJ2-5 | TRBV24-1 | . | .
CAISESRDTGELFF | TGTGCCATCAGTGAGTCTAGGGACACCGGGGAGCTGTTTTTT | TRBJ2-2 | TRBV10-3 | . | .
CAWSVGWGETQYF | TGTGCCTGGAGTGTAGGATGGGGGGAGACCCAGTACTTC | TRBJ2-5 | TRBV30 | . | .
CASSPILKSGELFF | TGCGCCAGCAGCCCGATTCTCAAGTCCGGGGAGCTGTTTTTT | TRBJ2-2 | TRBV4-1 | . | .
CASSLMTNYGYTF | TGCGCCAGCAGCTTGATGACTAACTATGGCTACACCTTC | TRBJ1-2 | TRBV5-1 | . | .
CASSSLGQVHIGAKNIQYF | TGTGCCAGCAGCTCCTTAGGACAGGTCCACATTGGAGCCAAAAACATTCAGTACTTC | TRBJ2-4 | TRBV7-2 | . | TRBD1
CASSFATSGRNEQFF | TGTGCCAGCAGTTTCGCGACTAGCGGGAGAAATGAGCAGTTCTTC | TRBJ2-1 | TRBV28 | few | TRBD2
CATVPTAYSGNTIYF | TGTGCCACTGTACCGACAGCCTACTCTGGAAACACCATATATTTT | TRBJ1-3 | TRBV19 | . | .
CASGGLAFTGELFF | TGTGCCAGCGGGGGACTAGCGTTCACCGGGGAGCTGTTTTTT | TRBJ2-2 | TRBV19 | . | TRBD2
CASSLMGGRRYNEQFF | TGTGCCAGCAGCTTAATGGGCGGAAGAAGGTACAATGAGCAGTTCTTC | TRBJ2-1 | TRBV7-3 | few | .
CASSPLAGTAEETQYF | TGTGCCAGCTCACCGCTAGCGGGGACGGCCGAAGAGACCCAGTACTTC | TRBJ2-5 | TRBV18 | . | TRBD2
CASSYTSGVNEQFF | TGTGCCAGCAGTTATACTAGCGGAGTCAATGAGCAGTTCTTC | TRBJ2-1 | TRBV6-2/TRBV6-3 | . | TRBD2
CASSAWMNTEAFF | TGCGCCAGCAGCGCGTGGATGAACACTGAAGCTTTCTTT | TRBJ1-1 | TRBV5-1 | . | .
CASSKSGTRNRETQYF | TGTGCCAGCAGCAAATCCGGGACTAGAAATCGAGAGACCCAGTACTTC | TRBJ2-5 | TRBV5-4 | . | TRBD2
CASRVGANQPQHF | TGTGCCAGCAGGGTAGGGGCCAATCAGCCCCAGCATTTT | TRBJ1-5 | TRBV28 | few | .
CASRLAGVYNEQFF | TGTGCCAGCCGTCTAGCGGGGGTTTACAATGAGCAGTTCTTC | TRBJ2-1 | TRBV2 | . | TRBD2
CASSLAARSSPLHF | TGCGCCAGCAGCTTGGCCGCGAGGTCCTCACCCCTCCACTTT | TRBJ1-6 | TRBV5-1 | few | .
CASSLRGDQPQHF | TGTGCCAGCAGTTTACGGGGGGATCAGCCCCAGCATTTT | TRBJ1-5 | TRBV12-3/TRBV12-4 | once | .
CASSIGPRTYEQYF | TGTGCCAGTAGTATAGGGCCCAGGACCTACGAGCAGTACTTC | TRBJ2-7 | TRBV19 | . | .
CASSRLGTSGSSRNEQFF | TGTGCCAGCAGTCGCCTGGGGACTAGCGGGAGTTCCCGCAATGAGCAGTTCTTC | TRBJ2-1 | TRBV6-6 | . | TRBD2
CATSDSGGLAGVADTQYF | TGTGCCACCAGTGATTCGGGGGGACTAGCGGGAGTAGCAGATACGCAGTATTTT | TRBJ2-3 | TRBV24-1 | . | TRBD2
CASSLARDPGANVLTF | TGTGCCAGCAGCTTAGCCCGCGACCCTGGGGCCAACGTCCTGACTTTC | TRBJ2-6 | TRBV7-2 | . | .
CASSFRSGGLFF | TGTGCCAGCAGTTTCAGGTCGGGAGGGCTGTTTTTT | TRBJ2-2 | TRBV27 | once | TRBD2
CASSSLRAGTQYF | TGTGCCAGCAGTTCTTTGCGGGCGGGGACCCAGTACTTC | TRBJ2-5 | TRBV12-3/TRBV12-4 | . | .
CASSLSGGSYNEQFF | TGTGCCAGCAGCTTAAGTGGGGGATCCTACAATGAGCAGTTCTTC | TRBJ2-1 | TRBV7-3 | . | .
CASSLHEAGELFF | TGTGCCAGCTCCCTCCATGAGGCCGGGGAGCTGTTTTTT | TRBJ2-2 | TRBV18 | . | .
CATKGITNTGELFF | TGTGCCACCAAGGGGATTACGAACACCGGGGAGCTGTTTTTT | TRBJ2-2 | TRBV28 | . | .
CAISAAGYSNQPQHF | TGTGCCATCAGTGCGGCGGGGTATAGCAATCAGCCCCAGCATTTT | TRBJ1-5 | TRBV10-3 | . | .
CASSLVDYTYEQYF | TGTGCCAGCAGCTTAGTGGACTATACCTACGAGCAGTACTTC | TRBJ2-7 | TRBV7-2 | once | .
CASSQGGGFSPEQYF | TGTGCCAGCAGCCAAGGTGGGGGGTTTTCCCCCGAGCAGTACTTC | TRBJ2-7 | TRBV3-1/TRBV3-2 | . | .
CASSILGEYDNEQFF | TGTGCCAGTAGTATCCTGGGGGAATACGACAATGAGCAGTTCTTC | TRBJ2-1 | TRBV19 | . | .